This TCR beta chain derives from a study of early T cells in non-severe SARS-CoV-2 infection. Study in general: Sequenced bulk RNA came from whole blood that was unsorted, and chains were unpaired. Study outcomes and limitations: Comparison of clonotypes with VDJdb favored anti-spike CD8 responses while missing private and CD4 specificities.

Individual cDNA molecules were tagged with unique molecular identifiers. From the 5' RACE reads, TCRdb called clonotypes with MiXCR, one entry per CDR3 protein. The sample lists approximately 26,000 distinct CDR3 sequences, 4.5% to 5.5% occurring once. This clonotype occurred a few times. Its antigen remains unidentified. Per germline, CDR1 DFQATT and CDR2 SNEGSKA (reference sequence). The V end lost 5 bases, the J end lost 1 base, and 15 bases lay between the germline ends. The CDR3 contains 16 residues. Sample: whole blood. This chain uses TRBV20-1 with TRBJ1-6, with a possible D match to TRBD1 (5 bases). The TCR was taken from an adult who was a healthcare worker with PCR-confirmed SARS-CoV-2 infection or an uninfected control (not recorded which). The CDR3 region is CSARKEGASYNSPLHF. CDR3 bases: TGCAGTGCTCGTAAGGAAGGGGCGTCCTATAATTCACCCCTCCACTTT.